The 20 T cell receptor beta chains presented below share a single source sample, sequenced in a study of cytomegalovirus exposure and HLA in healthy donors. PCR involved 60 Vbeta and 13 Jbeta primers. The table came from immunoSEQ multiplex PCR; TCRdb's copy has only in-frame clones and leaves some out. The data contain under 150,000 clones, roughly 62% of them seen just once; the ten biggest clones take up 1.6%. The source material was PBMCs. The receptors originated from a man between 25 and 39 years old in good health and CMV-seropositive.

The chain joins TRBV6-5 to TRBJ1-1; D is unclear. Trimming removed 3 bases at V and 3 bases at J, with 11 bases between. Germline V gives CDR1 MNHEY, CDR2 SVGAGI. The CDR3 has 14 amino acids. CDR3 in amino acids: CASSYGGPDTEAFF. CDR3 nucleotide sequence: TGTGCCAGCAGTTATGGCGGGCCGGACACTGAAGCTTTCTTT.

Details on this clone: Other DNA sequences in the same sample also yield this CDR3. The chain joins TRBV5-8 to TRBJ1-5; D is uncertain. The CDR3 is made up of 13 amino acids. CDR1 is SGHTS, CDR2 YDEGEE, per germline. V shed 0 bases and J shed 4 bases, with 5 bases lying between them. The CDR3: CASSLGRNQPQHF. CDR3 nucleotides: TGTGCCAGCAGCTTGGGCAGAAATCAGCCCCAGCATTTT.

The CDR3 here is CASSEIGAHKGGELFF. Written as DNA, the CDR3 is TGTGCCAGCAGTGAAATTGGGGCACATAAGGGCGGGGAGCTGTTTTTT. The V and J genes are TRBV2 and TRBJ2-2; D is possibly TRBD1 (5 bases). The CDR3 contains 16 residues. Deletions cut 2 bases from V and 7 bases from J, with 17 bases between. The germline gives CDR1 SNHLY, CDR2 FYNNEI.

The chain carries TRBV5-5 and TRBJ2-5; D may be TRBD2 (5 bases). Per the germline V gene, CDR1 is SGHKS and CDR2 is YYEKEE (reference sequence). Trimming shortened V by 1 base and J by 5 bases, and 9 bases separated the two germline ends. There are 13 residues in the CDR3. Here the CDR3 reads CASSLTRVETQYF. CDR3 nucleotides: TGTGCCAGCAGCTTGACGCGGGTTGAGACCCAGTACTTC. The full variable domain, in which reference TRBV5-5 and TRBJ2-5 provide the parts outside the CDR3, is DAGVTQSPTHLIKTRGQQVTLRCSPISGHKSVSWYQQVLGQGPQFIFQYYEKEERGRGNFPDRFSARQFPNYSSELNVNALLLGDSALYLCASSLTRVETQYFGPGTRLLVL.

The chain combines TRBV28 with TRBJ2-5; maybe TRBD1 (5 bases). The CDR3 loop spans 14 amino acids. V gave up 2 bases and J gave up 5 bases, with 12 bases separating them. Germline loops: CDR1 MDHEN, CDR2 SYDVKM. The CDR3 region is CASSLQGDGETQYF. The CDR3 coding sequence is TGTGCCAGCAGTTTACAAGGGGATGGGGAGACCCAGTACTTC.

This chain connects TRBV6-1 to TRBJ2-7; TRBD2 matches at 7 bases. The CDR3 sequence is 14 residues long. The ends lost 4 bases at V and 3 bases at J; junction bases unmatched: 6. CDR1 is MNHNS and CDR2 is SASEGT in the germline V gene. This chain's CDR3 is CASSVGGSHYEQYF. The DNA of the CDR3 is TGTGCCAGCAGTGTGGGCGGGAGCCACTACGAGCAGTACTTC.

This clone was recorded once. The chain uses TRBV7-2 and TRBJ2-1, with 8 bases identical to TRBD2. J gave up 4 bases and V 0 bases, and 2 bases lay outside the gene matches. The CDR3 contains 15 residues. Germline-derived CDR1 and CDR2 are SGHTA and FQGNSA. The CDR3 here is CASSLASGVYNEQFF. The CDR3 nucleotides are TGTGCCAGCAGCTTAGCTAGCGGGGTATACAATGAGCAGTTCTTC.

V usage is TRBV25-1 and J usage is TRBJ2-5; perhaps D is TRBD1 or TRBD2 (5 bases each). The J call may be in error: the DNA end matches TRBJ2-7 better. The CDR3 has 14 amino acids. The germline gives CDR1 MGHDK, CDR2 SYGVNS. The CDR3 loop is CASSESVGAYEQYF. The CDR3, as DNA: TGTGCCAGCAGTGAATCTGTGGGGGCCTACGAGCAGTACTTC.

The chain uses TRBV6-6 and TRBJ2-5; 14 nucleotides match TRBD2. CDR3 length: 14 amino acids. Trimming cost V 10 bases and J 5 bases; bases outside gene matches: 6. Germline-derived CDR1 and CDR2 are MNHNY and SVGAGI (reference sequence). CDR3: CATVGLAGVETQYF. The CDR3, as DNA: TGTGCCACCGTGGGACTAGCGGGAGTGGAGACCCAGTACTTC.

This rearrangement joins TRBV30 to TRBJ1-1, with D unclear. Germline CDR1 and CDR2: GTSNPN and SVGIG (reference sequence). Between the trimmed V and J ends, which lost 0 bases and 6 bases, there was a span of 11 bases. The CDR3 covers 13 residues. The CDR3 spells CAWSVGGPPEAFF. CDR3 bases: TGTGCCTGGAGTGTGGGTGGGCCTCCTGAAGCTTTCTTT.

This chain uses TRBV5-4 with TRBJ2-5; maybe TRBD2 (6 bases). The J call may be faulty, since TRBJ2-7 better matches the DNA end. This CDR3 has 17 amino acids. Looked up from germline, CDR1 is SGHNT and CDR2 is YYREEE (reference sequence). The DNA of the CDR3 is TGTGCCAGCAGCCTAGATTATGCTAGCGCCTACTCCTACGAGCAGTACTTC. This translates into CASSLDYASAYSYEQYF.

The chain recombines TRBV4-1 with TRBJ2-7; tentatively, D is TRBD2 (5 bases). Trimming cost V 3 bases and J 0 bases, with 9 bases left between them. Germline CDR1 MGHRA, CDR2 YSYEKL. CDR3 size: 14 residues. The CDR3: CASSQLAISYEQYF. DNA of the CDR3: TGCGCCAGCAGCCAGCTAGCTATCTCCTACGAGCAGTACTTC.

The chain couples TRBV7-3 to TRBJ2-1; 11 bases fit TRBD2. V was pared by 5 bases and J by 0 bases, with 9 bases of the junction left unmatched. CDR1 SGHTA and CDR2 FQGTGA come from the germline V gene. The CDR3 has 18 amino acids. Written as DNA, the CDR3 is TGTGCCAGCAGCCGTCTAGCGGGAGGCGTTAGCTCCTACAATGAGCAGTTCTTC. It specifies CASSRLAGGVSSYNEQFF.

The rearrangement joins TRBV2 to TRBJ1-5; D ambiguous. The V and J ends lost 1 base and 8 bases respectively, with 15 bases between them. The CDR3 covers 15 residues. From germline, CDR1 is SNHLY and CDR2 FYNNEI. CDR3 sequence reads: CASSEEWTGNKPQHF. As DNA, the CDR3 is TGTGCCAGCAGTGAAGAGTGGACGGGGAATAAGCCCCAGCATTTT.

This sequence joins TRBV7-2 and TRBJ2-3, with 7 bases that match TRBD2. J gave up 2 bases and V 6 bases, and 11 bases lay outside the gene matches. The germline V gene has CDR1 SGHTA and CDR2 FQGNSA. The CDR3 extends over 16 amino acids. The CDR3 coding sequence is TGTGCCAGCAGTCGGACGACTAGCCGCTTCACAGATACGCAGTATTTT. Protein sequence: CASSRTTSRFTDTQYF. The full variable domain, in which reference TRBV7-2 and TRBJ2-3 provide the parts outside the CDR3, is GAGVSQSPSNKVTEKGKDVELRCDPISGHTALYWYRQSLGQGLEFLIYFQGNSAPDKSGLPSDRFSAERTGGSVSTLTIQRTQQEDSAVYLCASSRTTSRFTDTQYFGPGTRLTVL.

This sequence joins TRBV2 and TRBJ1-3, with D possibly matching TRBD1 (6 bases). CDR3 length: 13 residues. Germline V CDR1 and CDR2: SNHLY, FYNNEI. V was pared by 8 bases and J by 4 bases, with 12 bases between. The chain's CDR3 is CASLPGQGNTIYF. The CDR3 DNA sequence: TGTGCCAGCTTACCGGGACAAGGAAACACCATATATTTT.

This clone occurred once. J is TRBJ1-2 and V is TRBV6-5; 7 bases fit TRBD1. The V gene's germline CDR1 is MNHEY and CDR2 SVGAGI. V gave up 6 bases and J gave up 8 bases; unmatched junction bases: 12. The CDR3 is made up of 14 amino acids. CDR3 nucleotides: TGTGCCAGCAGCCGTAGGCCTCGACAGGGAGGCTACACCTTC. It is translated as CASSRRPRQGGYTF.

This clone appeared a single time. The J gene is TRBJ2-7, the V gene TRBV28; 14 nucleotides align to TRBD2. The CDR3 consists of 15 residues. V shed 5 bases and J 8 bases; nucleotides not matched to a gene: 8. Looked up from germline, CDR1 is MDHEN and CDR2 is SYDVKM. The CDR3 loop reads CASSQPGLAGAKQYF. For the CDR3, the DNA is TGTGCCAGCAGTCAGCCGGGACTAGCGGGAGCAAAGCAGTACTTC.

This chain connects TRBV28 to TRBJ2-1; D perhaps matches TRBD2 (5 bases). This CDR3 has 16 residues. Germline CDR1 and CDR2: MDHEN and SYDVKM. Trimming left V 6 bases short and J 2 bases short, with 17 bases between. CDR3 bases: TGTGCCAGCAGGGGTCGGGGTAGAGGTGCCTACAATGAGCAGTTCTTC. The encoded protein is CASRGRGRGAYNEQFF. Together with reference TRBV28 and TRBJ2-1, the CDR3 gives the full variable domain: DVKVTQSSRYLVKRTGEKVFLECVQDMDHENMFWYRQDPGLGLRLIYFSYDVKMKEKGDIPEGYSVSREKKERFSLILESASTNQTSMYLCASRGRGRGAYNEQFFGPGTRLTVL.

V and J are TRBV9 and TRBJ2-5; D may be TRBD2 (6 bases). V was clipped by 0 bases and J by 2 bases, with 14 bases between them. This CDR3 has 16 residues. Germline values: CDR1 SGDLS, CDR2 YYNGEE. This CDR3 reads CASSVDPFGGQETQYF. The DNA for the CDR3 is TGTGCCAGCAGCGTAGACCCATTCGGGGGACAAGAGACCCAGTACTTC.